The 28 T cell receptor beta chains reported below all come from one sample, sequenced in a study of CD8+ T cells in alopecia areata. Treatment described: oral pan-JAK inhibitor, 5-10 mg twice daily. Extracted RNA was reverse transcribed into cDNA, the sequencing template. The assay was immunoSEQ multiplex PCR, and TCRdb's table has in-frame clones only and misses some. The sample lists over 250,000 clones, 60% occurring once. Here the sequenced sample was CD4+ T cells sorted from blood, taken around week 54, from a patient treated with tofacitinib. These receptors originate from a human donor with alopecia areata.

This chain connects TRBV30 to TRBJ2-1; unclear D gene. Trimming stripped 4 bases from V and 7 bases from J, with 11 bases between. The CDR3 is 12 residues long. The V gene's germline CDR1 is GTSNPN and CDR2 SVGIG (reference sequence). The CDR3 sequence: CAWKNALNEQFF. CDR3 coding DNA: TGTGCCTGGAAAAATGCATTGAATGAGCAGTTCTTC.

This sequence joins TRBV6-6 and TRBJ2-1; D is ambiguous. V was shortened by 0 bases and J by 8 bases, with 11 bases between the two germline ends. The CDR3 consists of 14 residues. The germline gives CDR1 MNHNY, CDR2 SVGAGI (reference sequence). In nucleotides, the CDR3 is TGTGCCAGCAGTTACTCGATTAGCTTCGATGAGCAGTTCTTC. This codes for CASSYSISFDEQFF.

The rearrangement uses TRBV18 and TRBJ2-7, with D possibly matching TRBD2 (5 bases). Trimming took off 5 bases at V and 3 bases at J, with 17 bases between the two ends. The germline V gene has CDR1 KGHSH and CDR2 LQKENI. The CDR3 consists of 15 residues. The CDR3, as DNA: TGTGCCAGCTCAACCTCTGGAGCGGAGATCTACGAGCAGTACTTC. Translating gives CASSTSGAEIYEQYF.

The V gene is TRBV9, the J gene TRBJ1-2; perhaps TRBD1 as D (5 bases). The CDR3 is 15 amino acids. Per the germline V gene, CDR1 is SGDLS and CDR2 is YYNGEE. With 0 bases removed from V and 4 bases from J, the gap between germline ends came to 13 bases. CDR3 coding DNA: TGTGCCAGCAGCGTAGCTCACGGGGCCGGCTATGGCTACACCTTC. Residues: CASSVAHGAGYGYTF.

This clone was recorded a few times. The gene calls are TRBV11-1 and TRBJ2-7; 11 positions match TRBD1. J gave up 6 bases and V 5 bases, and 3 bases lay outside the gene matches. Germline V gene data show CDR1 as SGHAT and CDR2 as FQDESV (reference sequence). This CDR3 has 13 amino acids. The CDR3 loop is CASSAGQGGEQYF. CDR3 nucleotides: TGTGCCAGCAGCGCGGGACAGGGGGGCGAGCAGTACTTC.

The genes are TRBV30 and TRBJ1-5; D may be TRBD1 (6 bases). This CDR3 contains 13 residues. Germline CDR1 is GTSNPN and CDR2 is SVGIG (reference sequence). V was cut by 1 base and J by 4 bases, with 8 bases left in between. The CDR3 loop is CAWSDGQNQPQHF. As DNA, the CDR3 is TGTGCCTGGAGTGACGGACAGAATCAGCCCCAGCATTTT.

The V call is TRBV5-4, the J call TRBJ2-4, with TRBD1 matching over 12 bases. This CDR3 spans 15 amino acids. Germline CDR1 SGHNT, CDR2 YYREEE (reference sequence). V lost 5 bases to trimming and J lost 7 bases; unmatched junction nucleotides: 7. The CDR3 nucleotides are TGTGCCAGCAGTCCGGGACAGGGGGCTCGGAACATTCAGTACTTC. Encoded protein: CASSPGQGARNIQYF.

The V and J genes are TRBV29-1 and TRBJ1-4; unclear D gene. The CDR3 sequence is 13 residues long. V lost 3 bases and J 5 bases, leaving 10 bases between the germline ends. Germline V gene data show CDR1 as SQVTM and CDR2 as ANQGSEA. CDR3 loop: CSVEYSRNEKLFF. The CDR3 bases are TGCAGCGTTGAGTACAGTCGAAATGAAAAACTGTTTTTT. The full variable domain, with the rest looked up from reference TRBV29-1 and TRBJ1-4, is SAVISQKPSRDICQRGTSLTIQCQVDSQVTMMFWYRQQPGQSLTLIATANQGSEATYESGFVIDKFPISRPNLTFSTLTVSNMSPEDSSIYLCSVEYSRNEKLFFGSGTQLSVL.

This rearrangement joins TRBV25-1 to TRBJ2-7, with 9 bases aligning to TRBD1. Germline loops: CDR1 MGHDK, CDR2 SYGVNS. The CDR3 spans 14 residues. V lost 7 bases and J lost 4; bases outside the gene matches: 8. CDR3 bases: TGTGCCAGCAAAGCCGGGACAGGGTCTTACGAGCAGTACTTC. This sequence encodes CASKAGTGSYEQYF.

This chain connects TRBV5-1 to TRBJ2-1, with D maybe TRBD2 (6 bases). Germline V lookup: CDR1 SGHRS, CDR2 YFSETQ. The germline V and J ends were trimmed by 5 bases and 0 bases, with 15 bases remaining between them. There are 16 residues in the CDR3. The CDR3 reads CASRVTRGPSYNEQFF. The CDR3 DNA reads as TGCGCCAGCAGAGTAACGCGGGGACCCTCCTACAATGAGCAGTTCTTC.

The chain is built from TRBV29-1 and TRBJ2-7, with D perhaps TRBD1 (6 bases). From germline, CDR1 is SQVTM and CDR2 ANQGSEA. The V end was cut by 7 bases, the J end by 3 bases, with 13 bases between. CDR3 length: 12 amino acids. CDR3 residues: CSGWDNDYEQYF. The CDR3, as DNA: TGCAGCGGATGGGACAACGACTACGAGCAGTACTTC.

V is TRBV5-1 and J is TRBJ1-2; D is unresolved. V lost 4 bases to trimming and J lost 4 bases, with 14 bases between them. CDR1 SGHRS and CDR2 YFSETQ come from the germline V gene. The CDR3 length is 14 residues. CDR3 nucleotide sequence: TGCGCCAGCAGCATGGGGTTAAGTAGCTATGGCTACACCTTC. Translating it yields CASSMGLSSYGYTF.

There are a few counts of this clone. V usage is TRBV19 and J usage is TRBJ2-7; tentatively, D is TRBD2 (5 bases). This CDR3 has 14 amino acids. Germline V gene sequence: CDR1 LNHDA, CDR2 SQIVND (reference sequence). V lost 1 base, J lost 3 bases, and 10 bases lay in between. DNA for the CDR3: TGTGCCAGTAGTATAGCCCGACGGGGCTACGAGCAGTACTTC. It specifies CASSIARRGYEQYF.

In its sample, this clone was seen a few times. This rearrangement joins TRBV29-1 to TRBJ2-5; no clear D. CDR3 size: 11 residues. Germline CDR1 is SQVTM and CDR2 is ANQGSEA. The V end lost 5 bases, the J end lost 2 bases, and 6 bases lay between the germline ends. In nucleotides, the CDR3 is TGCAGCGTTCTCATTCAAGAGACCCAGTACTTC. Translating gives CSVLIQETQYF.

This chain uses TRBV30 with TRBJ1-2; 7 bases are shared with TRBD1. The V gene end was trimmed by 0 bases and the J gene end by 8 bases; junction bases not matched to a gene: 3. CDR3 length: 12 residues. CDR1 is GTSNPN, CDR2 SVGIG, per germline (reference sequence). The CDR3 nucleotides read TGTGCCTGGAGTGTAACAGGGGCCGGCTACACCTTC. It specifies CAWSVTGAGYTF.

The V gene is TRBV5-4, the J gene TRBJ2-7, with D possibly being TRBD2 (5 bases). Deletions cut 0 bases from V and 12 bases from J, with 13 bases between. This CDR3 is built from 12 residues. The germline gives CDR1 SGHNT, CDR2 YYREEE (reference sequence). CDR3 protein: CASSLEYGLWYF. CDR3 nucleotide sequence: TGTGCCAGCAGCTTGGAATACGGACTGTGGTACTTC.

The chain uses TRBV2 and TRBJ1-6, with D maybe TRBD1 (6 bases). Deletions cut 5 bases from V and 7 bases from J, with 12 bases between. Per germline, CDR1 SNHLY and CDR2 FYNNEI. The CDR3 totals 14 residues. CDR3 nucleotide sequence: TGTGCCAGCAGTTCTGGGACACAAAATTCACCCCTCCACTTT. The encoded protein is CASSSGTQNSPLHF.

The V call is TRBV15, the J call TRBJ2-7; D may be TRBD2 (7 bases). The germline gives CDR1 LNHNV, CDR2 YYDKDF (reference sequence). The CDR3 length is 15 residues. The V gene lost 0 bases and the J gene lost 3 bases, with 12 bases spanning the gap. As DNA, the CDR3 is TGTGCCACCAGCAGAGATCCGGGGGGCAACTACGAGCAGTACTTC. Protein product: CATSRDPGGNYEQYF.

This clone was picked up a small number of times. The rearrangement links TRBV25-1 to TRBJ2-5; the match to TRBD2 covers 12 bases. Trimming at V came to 7 bases and at J to 5 bases, leaving 8 bases not matched to a gene. Germline V gene sequence: CDR1 MGHDK, CDR2 SYGVNS. The CDR3 extends over 15 amino acids. The CDR3 loop is CASNLAGGPGETQYF. CDR3 bases: TGTGCCAGCAACCTAGCGGGGGGGCCAGGGGAGACCCAGTACTTC.

The chain employs TRBV5-1 and TRBJ1-2; 7 bases are a match to TRBD1. Trimming removed 2 bases from V and 7 bases from J; junction bases left unmatched: 2. Germline CDR1 SGHRS, CDR2 YFSETQ. This CDR3 has 12 residues. The CDR3 sequence: CASSFTGAGYTF. The CDR3, as DNA: TGCGCCAGCAGCTTTACAGGGGCTGGCTACACCTTC.

The rearrangement uses TRBV30 and TRBJ2-1, with 7 bases lining up with TRBD2. This CDR3 has 11 residues. Germline CDR1 and CDR2: GTSNPN and SVGIG (reference sequence). Germline trimming cut 1 base from V and 14 bases from J; bases unmatched to any gene: 5. The CDR3 DNA reads as TGTGCCTGGAGTGCGGACCGGGAGGAGTTCTTC. Its protein product is CAWSADREEFF. Together with reference TRBV30 and TRBJ2-1, the CDR3 gives the full variable domain: SQTIHQWPATLVQPVGSPLSLECTVEGTSNPNLYWYRQAAGRGLQLLFYSVGIGQISSEVPQNLSASRPQDRQFILSSKKLLLSDSGFYLCAWSADREEFFGPGTRLTVL.

V usage is TRBV4-1 and J usage is TRBJ2-3; 13 nucleotides line up with TRBD2. V trimming: 4 bases; J trimming: 3 bases; junction bases outside the gene matches: 7. CDR3 length equals 17 residues. CDR1 is MGHRA, CDR2 YSYEKL, per germline. The chain's CDR3 is CASSPRTSGGGTDTQYF. In DNA form, the CDR3 reads TGCGCCAGCAGCCCCCGGACTAGCGGGGGAGGGACAGATACGCAGTATTTT.

This clone was counted between two and nine times. V and J are TRBV30 and TRBJ1-4; the D is unclear. Per the germline V gene, CDR1 is GTSNPN and CDR2 is SVGIG (reference sequence). This CDR3 spans 12 amino acids. The V and J ends lost 4 bases and 0 bases respectively, with 3 bases between them. The CDR3 loop is CAWTATNEKLFF. The DNA of the CDR3 is TGTGCCTGGACAGCAACTAATGAAAAACTGTTTTTT.

The chain employs TRBV27 and TRBJ2-5; D is undetermined. This CDR3 spans 13 amino acids. Germline CDR1 is MNHEY and CDR2 is SMNVEV (reference sequence). The V end was cut by 6 bases, the J end by 5 bases, with 13 bases between. This chain's CDR3 is CASSLRPRETQYF. The DNA for the CDR3 is TGTGCCAGCAGCCTCAGACCCCGGGAGACCCAGTACTTC.

This rearrangement joins TRBV5-1 to TRBJ1-1; D ambiguous. The V end lost 0 bases, the J end lost 5 bases, and 14 bases lay between the germline ends. This CDR3 contains 15 residues. CDR1 and CDR2 (germline): SGHRS, YFSETQ. CDR3 protein: CASSLAPHHGTEAFF. The CDR3 DNA reads TGCGCCAGCAGCTTGGCTCCCCATCATGGGACTGAAGCTTTCTTT.

Points on this clone: A read error may produce the germline difference seen at one junction end. V gene TRBV27 combines with J gene TRBJ2-1; D may be TRBD1 or TRBD2 (5 bases each). This CDR3 comprises 14 residues. Germline-derived CDR1 and CDR2 are MNHEY and SMNVEV (reference sequence). The CDR3 DNA reads as TGTGCCAGCAGTGGGACCCGCCTGGTCGATGAACAGTTCTTC. Amino acid sequence: CASSGTRLVDEQFF.

Within the sample, this clone is medium-sized. The sample has other DNA sequences that encode this CDR3 too. This chain uses TRBV2 with TRBJ2-1, with D unresolved. The V and J ends lost 1 base and 5 bases respectively, with 6 bases between them. This CDR3 region has 13 residues. Germline V gene sequence: CDR1 SNHLY, CDR2 FYNNEI. Here the CDR3 reads CASSEGRDNEQFF. The CDR3 DNA reads as TGTGCCAGCAGTGAAGGTCGGGACAATGAGCAGTTCTTC.

This rearrangement joins TRBV29-1 to TRBJ2-7, with TRBD1 as a possible D gene (6 bases). The germline V and J ends were trimmed by 5 bases and 8 bases, with 16 bases remaining between them. The CDR3 contains 12 residues. Per the germline V gene, CDR1 is SQVTM and CDR2 is ANQGSEA. The CDR3 DNA reads as TGCAGCGTTACCCTTGGACAGCCGCAGCAGTACTTC. Encoded protein: CSVTLGQPQQYF.